A single sample is the source of the 32 T cell receptor beta chains below, sequenced in a study of graft-versus-host responses after intestinal transplantation (dated by TCRdb to the early 2020s). To isolate intraepithelial and lamina propria lymphocytes from graft specimens, dithiothreitol, EDTA incubations and collagenase D digestion were used. The library was prepared using the immunoSEQ multiplex PCR assay. TCRdb provides this immuneACCESS table in a form limited to in-frame rearrangements. Some clones are lacking; in checked studies, under half of them reflect an unresolved V gene, and why the rest are absent is not known. Counted in this sample were over 15,000 clones; just under 75% of them appeared once. Of the sample, about 3.5% is held by the ten largest clones. The starting material was ileum tissue, obtained 14 days after transplant. All receptors come from a human patient who received an intestinal transplant, so some T cells may come from the graft donor.

The chain carries TRBV6-5 and TRBJ1-1, with TRBD1 matching 7 bases. Germline V gene data show CDR1 as MNHEY and CDR2 as SVGAGI. With V trimmed by 2 bases and J by 4 bases, 7 bases remained unmatched. CDR3 length: 15 amino acids. The CDR3 is CASSYTIPGGTEAFF. CDR3 nucleotides: TGTGCCAGCAGTTACACCATACCAGGGGGCACTGAAGCTTTCTTT.

This rearrangement joins TRBV6-1 to TRBJ2-7; 7 bases fit TRBD1. Germline loops: CDR1 MNHNS, CDR2 SASEGT. The J segment lost 0 bases and the V segment lost 8 bases, leaving 10 bases of the junction unmatched. The CDR3 has 15 residues. As DNA, the CDR3 is TGTGCCAGCGGGACCGGGACAGCACTCTCCTACGAGCAGTACTTC. Its protein product is CASGTGTALSYEQYF.

The chain couples TRBV10-1 to TRBJ2-7, with D perhaps TRBD1 or TRBD2 (6 bases each). The germline CDR1 and CDR2 sequences are WNHNN and SYGVQD (reference sequence). There are 13 residues in the CDR3. V dropped 4 bases and J dropped 6 bases, with 13 bases sitting between them. The CDR3 DNA reads as TGCGCCAGCAGTGGGGGGGCGTCCGGCGAGCAGTACTTC. Translation: CASSGGASGEQYF.

The V call is TRBV27, the J call TRBJ1-4, with a tentative D call TRBD1 (6 bases). The V and J ends lost 8 bases and 8 bases respectively, with 15 bases between them. In germline, CDR1 is MNHEY, CDR2 SMNVEV (reference sequence). The CDR3 length is 13 residues. The CDR3 nucleotides are TGTGCCAGCCGAACAGGGTCGGGCGAAAAACTGTTTTTT. This gives the protein CASRTGSGEKLFF.

This chain joins TRBV30 and TRBJ1-2; D is ambiguous. CDR3 length: 12 residues. Trimming cost V 2 bases and J 13 bases, with 17 bases left between them. The germline V gene encodes CDR1 GTSNPN and CDR2 SVGIG (reference sequence). This CDR3 is CAWSLGPTGCTF. The CDR3 DNA reads as TGTGCCTGGAGTCTCGGCCCGACTGGGTGCACCTTC.

The J gene is TRBJ2-2, the V gene TRBV4-1; 13 bases match TRBD2. This CDR3 has 17 amino acids. V dropped 1 base and J dropped 8; count of bases not matched to a gene: 7. Germline V gives CDR1 MGHRA, CDR2 YSYEKL. CDR3 protein: CASSQGAGTSGTGELFF. The CDR3 coding sequence is TGCGCCAGCAGCCAAGGGGCAGGGACTAGCGGGACAGGGGAGCTGTTTTTT.

The chain uses TRBV27 and TRBJ1-5, with D possibly being TRBD1 (6 bases). Germline lookup yields CDR1 MNHEY and CDR2 SMNVEV (reference sequence). V dropped 2 bases and J dropped 7 bases, with 12 bases sitting between them. The CDR3 has 14 amino acids. CDR3 bases: TGTGCCAGCAGTTTAACAGGGACGAACCAGCCCCAGCATTTT. This gives the protein CASSLTGTNQPQHF.

The V and J genes are TRBV12-5 and TRBJ2-3, with a tentative D call TRBD2 (6 bases). Trimming left V 8 bases short and J 1 base short, with 19 bases between. The CDR3 consists of 16 residues. Germline assignment: CDR1 LGHNT and CDR2 FRNRAP. The CDR3 sequence: CASRLRRGWGTDTQYF. The CDR3 nucleotides are TGTGCTAGTCGACTTAGGAGGGGCTGGGGCACAGATACGCAGTATTTT.

The chain recombines TRBV7-2 with TRBJ2-3, with 7 bases lining up with TRBD2. The trim removed 4 bases at V and 2 bases at J, leaving 3 bases unmatched. Per the germline V gene, CDR1 is SGHTA and CDR2 is FQGNSA. The CDR3 sequence is 14 residues long. This CDR3 is CASSWAGATDTQYF. The CDR3 DNA reads as TGTGCCAGCAGCTGGGCGGGAGCCACAGATACGCAGTATTTT.

The sample holds a few counts of this clone. The gene calls are TRBV6-1 and TRBJ2-2, with D perhaps TRBD2 (5 bases). This CDR3 has 14 amino acids. The V and J ends lost 1 base and 6 bases respectively, with 9 bases between them. Germline loops: CDR1 MNHNS, CDR2 SASEGT. CDR3 amino acids: CASSEEAGPGELFF. The CDR3 DNA follows: TGTGCCAGCAGTGAAGAGGCGGGTCCCGGGGAGCTGTTTTTT.

V is TRBV7-6 and J is TRBJ2-7, with 13 bases fitting TRBD2. Germline loops: CDR1 SGHVS, CDR2 FNYEAQ. This CDR3 comprises 17 residues. The V gene end was trimmed by 5 bases and the J gene end by 3 bases; junction bases not matched to a gene: 10. The CDR3 DNA is TGTGCCAGCAGCCCGGGGGCCGGACTAGCGGGGGACTACGAGCAGTACTTC. It specifies CASSPGAGLAGDYEQYF.

This chain connects TRBV5-6 to TRBJ2-1; 13 positions agree with TRBD2. This CDR3 region has 17 residues. CDR1 and CDR2 from the germline V gene are SGHDT and YYEEEE. After removal of 4 bases from V and 7 bases from J, the junction contained 11 bases not matched to a gene. This CDR3 is CASSVSRTSGSMNEQFF. The CDR3 DNA reads TGTGCCAGCAGCGTTTCTAGGACTAGCGGGAGTATGAATGAGCAGTTCTTC.

The CDR3 loop reads CSVEDLDKRFF. CDR3 DNA: TGCAGCGTTGAAGACCTGGACAAACGTTTCTTC. The chain carries TRBV29-1 and TRBJ2-1; D is possibly TRBD1 (5 bases). CDR3 length: 11 amino acids. V was shortened by 0 bases and J by 16 bases, with 13 bases between the two germline ends. The germline CDR1 and CDR2 sequences are SQVTM and ANQGSEA.

In its sample, this clone was seen once. This chain connects TRBV5-1 to TRBJ2-5; D ambiguous. Trimming left V 2 bases short and J 1 base short, with 12 bases between. CDR3 length: 15 amino acids. Germline V CDR1 and CDR2: SGHRS, YFSETQ. The CDR3 DNA reads TGCGCCAGCAGCTTTGGTGCGACGGTCCAAGAGACCCAGTACTTC. It codes for CASSFGATVQETQYF. The variable domain in full, with the rest retrieved from reference TRBV5-1 and TRBJ2-5, is KAGVTQTPRYLIKTRGQQVTLSCSPISGHRSVSWYQQTPGQGLQFLFEYFSETQRNKGNFPGRFSGRQFSNSRSEMNVSTLELGDSALYLCASSFGATVQETQYFGPGTRLLVL.

The chain links TRBV7-3 to TRBJ2-3; 10 bases fit TRBD2. Germline CDR1 and CDR2: SGHTA and FQGTGA. The CDR3 has 15 residues. With 2 bases clipped from V and 3 bases from J, the junction kept 2 bases outside the gene matches. The CDR3 is CASSLDSGGTDTQYF. CDR3 coding DNA: TGTGCCAGCAGCTTAGATAGCGGGGGGACAGATACGCAGTATTTT.

The V and J genes are TRBV28 and TRBJ1-2; D gene uncertain. V was trimmed by 2 bases and J by 6 bases, leaving 16 bases between them. The CDR3 extends over 15 amino acids. Germline V gene sequence: CDR1 MDHEN, CDR2 SYDVKM. CDR3 in DNA: TGTGCCAGCAGTTTACCCGGAACACTGACGAATGGCTACACCTTC. Protein product: CASSLPGTLTNGYTF.

The gene calls are TRBV9 and TRBJ2-1; TRBD2 aligns across 8 bases. The CDR3 loop spans 15 amino acids. Per the germline V gene, CDR1 is SGDLS and CDR2 is YYNGEE. V shed 2 bases and J 8 bases; nucleotides not matched to a gene: 9. The CDR3 is CASSVSGRREDEQFF. Here the CDR3 DNA reads TGTGCCAGCAGCGTCAGCGGGAGACGGGAGGATGAGCAGTTCTTC.

The gene calls are TRBV9 and TRBJ2-7; D not resolved. CDR3 length: 12 amino acids. V lost 0 bases and J 7 bases, leaving 8 bases between the germline ends. CDR1 SGDLS and CDR2 YYNGEE come from the germline V gene. The CDR3 region is CASSVGVGEQYF. CDR3 bases: TGTGCCAGCAGCGTAGGGGTGGGGGAGCAGTACTTC.

This clone occurred once. The chain links TRBV27 to TRBJ2-1, with a tentative D call TRBD1 (5 bases). Germline V lookup: CDR1 MNHEY, CDR2 SMNVEV (reference sequence). This CDR3 spans 13 amino acids. The germline V and J ends were trimmed by 5 bases and 9 bases, with 14 bases remaining between them. Here the CDR3 reads CASSILGQSEQFF. The CDR3 nucleotides are TGTGCCAGCAGTATCCTAGGACAATCTGAGCAGTTCTTC.

The table lists this clone with a count of one. V gene TRBV5-1 combines with J gene TRBJ2-5, with 7 bases aligning to TRBD2. Germline-derived CDR1 and CDR2 are SGHRS and YFSETQ. The CDR3 sequence is 14 residues long. Unmatched junction bases numbered 4, after V lost 0 bases and J lost 5 bases. CDR3 residues: CASSLGTGGETQYF. Here the CDR3 DNA reads TGCGCCAGCAGCTTGGGGACGGGGGGTGAGACCCAGTACTTC.

Notes on this clone: An end of the junction does not agree with germline; a read error may underlie this. The chain recombines TRBV2 with TRBJ2-7, with a weak D call TRBD2 (6 bases). The CDR3 is 16 residues long. Germline CDR1 is SNHLY and CDR2 is FYNNEI. The CDR3 protein is CVSSGSLVGRRGEQYF. In nucleotides, the CDR3 is TGTGTCAGCAGTGGGTCACTCGTCGGCAGGAGGGGCGAGCAGTACTTC.

The V gene is TRBV5-1, the J gene TRBJ2-1; the match to TRBD1 covers 7 bases. The CDR3 has 14 amino acids. Trimming at V came to 2 bases and at J to 6 bases, leaving 5 bases not matched to a gene. CDR1 is SGHRS, CDR2 YFSETQ, per germline. The CDR3 region has the DNA TGCGCCAGCAGCTTCAGGGGGTCGGGCAATGAGCAGTTCTTC. Translated: CASSFRGSGNEQFF.

The V gene is TRBV7-2, the J gene TRBJ2-3; 7 bases match TRBD2. The CDR3 length is 16 residues. From germline, CDR1 is SGHTA and CDR2 FQGNSA. V gave up 1 base and J gave up 1 base; unmatched junction bases: 5. The CDR3 DNA reads TGTGCCAGCAGCTTAGAGGTGGGAGGGGGCACAGATACGCAGTATTTT. This encodes CASSLEVGGGTDTQYF.

The V call is TRBV4-2, the J call TRBJ1-1; D is undetermined. Trimming cost V 3 bases and J 4 bases, with 6 bases left between them. Per germline, CDR1 LGHNA and CDR2 YNFKEQ. The length of the CDR3 is 12 residues. This CDR3 reads CASSHAGTEAFF. The CDR3 region has the DNA TGTGCCAGCAGCCACGCGGGCACTGAAGCTTTCTTT.

For the CDR3, the DNA is TGTGCCAGCAGTGGGCACGGGGCGACCAGCTCCTACAATGAGCAGTTCTTC. It codes for CASSGHGATSSYNEQFF. The genes are TRBV2 and TRBJ2-1; TRBD1 or TRBD2 may be the D gene (5 bases each). The CDR3 is made up of 17 amino acids. Looked up from germline, CDR1 is SNHLY and CDR2 is FYNNEI. V was cut by 4 bases and J by 0 bases, with 16 bases left in between.

V gene TRBV11-2 combines with J gene TRBJ2-1; D tentatively fits TRBD1 or TRBD2 (5 bases each). Germline CDR1 SGHAT, CDR2 FQNNGV. V lost 0 bases to trimming and J lost 2 bases, with 14 bases between them. The CDR3 totals 17 residues. DNA for the CDR3: TGTGCCAGCAGCTTAGAAGGTAGGGACCCCGCCTACAATGAGCAGTTCTTC. Translating gives CASSLEGRDPAYNEQFF.

The chain recombines TRBV6-1 with TRBJ2-5; D perhaps matches TRBD2 (5 bases). This CDR3 spans 14 amino acids. Germline CDR1 and CDR2: MNHNS and SASEGT. Between the trimmed V and J ends, which lost 3 bases and 7 bases, there was a span of 15 bases. The CDR3 bases are TGTGCCAGCAGTGACGTACTCGGGGTTGGGACCCAGTACTTC. The encoded protein is CASSDVLGVGTQYF.

V gene TRBV4-1 combines with J gene TRBJ1-2; a possible D gene is TRBD1 (5 bases). CDR1 is MGHRA, CDR2 YSYEKL, per germline. This CDR3 has 15 amino acids. V was shortened by 1 base and J by 3 bases, with 12 bases between the two germline ends. This chain's CDR3 is CASSQGFSGDYGYTF. Here the CDR3 DNA reads TGCGCCAGCAGCCAAGGATTTTCGGGGGACTATGGCTACACCTTC.

V is TRBV30 and J is TRBJ1-1, with a weak D call TRBD1 (5 bases). Per the germline V gene, CDR1 is GTSNPN and CDR2 is SVGIG (reference sequence). The CDR3 spans 14 residues. Trimming cost V 3 bases and J 3 bases, with 14 bases left between them. The DNA for the CDR3 is TGTGCCTGGAGGCCCGGGGGTGTGGACACTGAAGCTTTCTTT. Amino acid sequence: CAWRPGGVDTEAFF.

The J gene is TRBJ2-7, the V gene TRBV19; tentative D call: TRBD2 (6 bases). The CDR3 covers 13 residues. Trimming took off 10 bases at V and 5 bases at J, with 18 bases between the two ends. CDR1 LNHDA and CDR2 SQIVND come from the germline V gene (reference sequence). The CDR3 DNA reads as TGTGCCACCCTACCCGGGGCGGGGAACGAGCAGTACTTC. It translates to CATLPGAGNEQYF.

The V call is TRBV29-1, the J call TRBJ2-3, with unresolved D. V was shortened by 3 bases and J by 4 bases, with 8 bases between the two germline ends. The CDR3 has 12 residues. Germline CDR1 reads SQVTM; CDR2 reads ANQGSEA. The CDR3 coding sequence is TGCAGCGTTGAGGGCCTCTCAGATACGCAGTATTTT. This gives the protein CSVEGLSDTQYF.

The V call is TRBV11-3, the J call TRBJ2-5; 11 positions agree with TRBD2. Per the germline V gene, CDR1 is SGHNT and CDR2 is YENEEA. The J segment lost 6 bases and the V segment lost 5 bases, leaving 14 bases of the junction unmatched. The CDR3 runs 17 residues. The CDR3 protein is CASSPRETSGIRQTQYF. The CDR3 DNA follows: TGTGCCAGCAGCCCCAGAGAGACTAGCGGGATTAGGCAGACCCAGTACTTC.